The rows below give T cell receptor beta chains drawn from one sample of a study of beta chain features in type 1 diabetes. Some clones are missing from TCRdb's copy, which holds only in-frame ones; the method was immunoSEQ multiplex PCR. The sample carries about half a million clones, 30% recorded once. Sequencing input: naive CD4+ T cells from blood. The receptors were sampled from a man aged 18-30 years in good health. The CDR3 runs from the conserved cysteine through the conserved F or W. The order of the fields is CDR3 DNA, CDR3 protein, D gene, CDR3 length, clone size, J gene, V gene. D genes are given only for firm matches. Not all rows give a size; the values are once, few, many and, for expanded clones, a class.

CDR3nt: TGTGCCAGCAGCTCAGGACTAGCGGGGCATAAGCAGAGGACGCAGTATTTT
CDR3aa: CASSSGLAGHKQRTQYF
d_gene: TRBD2
len: 17
abundance: -
j_gene: TRBJ2-3
v_gene: TRBV11-2

CDR3nt: TGTGCCAGCAGTTACTCGATAGGGACAGGGCTGGATACGCAGTATTTT
CDR3aa: CASSYSIGTGLDTQYF
d_gene: TRBD1
len: 16
abundance: -
j_gene: TRBJ2-3
v_gene: TRBV6-6

CDR3nt: TGTGCCAGCAGTGAGGCGGATTTTCGGGAGACCCAGTACTTC
CDR3aa: CASSEADFRETQYF
d_gene: -
len: 14
abundance: -
j_gene: TRBJ2-5
v_gene: TRBV2

CDR3nt: TGCGCCAGCAGCCAAGCCCGAGCTAGCGGGAGGTACGAGCAGTACTTC
CDR3aa: CASSQARASGRYEQYF
d_gene: TRBD2
len: 16
abundance: few
j_gene: TRBJ2-7
v_gene: TRBV4-3

CDR3nt: TGTGCCAGCTCCGGTGGGGCTAGCGGGATCTACAATGAGCAGTTCTTC
CDR3aa: CASSGGASGIYNEQFF
d_gene: TRBD2
len: 16
abundance: few
j_gene: TRBJ2-1
v_gene: TRBV27

CDR3nt: TGTGCCAGCAGCCTATCTAGCGTAACCTACAATGAGCAGTTCTTC
CDR3aa: CASSLSSVTYNEQFF
d_gene: -
len: 15
abundance: -
j_gene: TRBJ2-1
v_gene: TRBV7-2

CDR3nt: TGTGCCAGTAGTATGGCCGGCGGACAATACTATGGCTACACCTTC
CDR3aa: CASSMAGGQYYGYTF
d_gene: -
len: 15
abundance: -
j_gene: TRBJ1-2
v_gene: TRBV19

CDR3nt: TGTGCCTGGAGTCAAGGACAGGGAGGTGAAGCTTTCTTT
CDR3aa: CAWSQGQGGEAFF
d_gene: TRBD1
len: 13
abundance: -
j_gene: TRBJ1-1
v_gene: TRBV30

CDR3nt: TGCGCCAGCAGCCGAGGACTAGGAGAGACCCAGTACTTC
CDR3aa: CASSRGLGETQYF
d_gene: TRBD2
len: 13
abundance: -
j_gene: TRBJ2-5
v_gene: TRBV4-3

CDR3nt: TGTGCCTGGAGTGTCCAATCATTCTCTGGGGCCAACGTCCTGACTTTC
CDR3aa: CAWSVQSFSGANVLTF
d_gene: -
len: 16
abundance: -
j_gene: TRBJ2-6
v_gene: TRBV30

CDR3nt: TGTGCCAGCAGGCCCACCCCGGCCCAAGAGACCCAGTACTTC
CDR3aa: CASRPTPAQETQYF
d_gene: -
len: 14
abundance: few
j_gene: TRBJ2-5
v_gene: TRBV2

CDR3nt: TGTGCCAGCAAGGTCAGAGATACGCAGTATTTT
CDR3aa: CASKVRDTQYF
d_gene: -
len: 11
abundance: few
j_gene: TRBJ2-3
v_gene: TRBV2

CDR3nt: TGTGCCAGCAGATCGGGAGAAGGGGACTACGAGCAGTACTTC
CDR3aa: CASRSGEGDYEQYF
d_gene: -
len: 14
abundance: once
j_gene: TRBJ2-7
v_gene: TRBV6-6

CDR3nt: TGTGCCTGGAGAAGGTCCTACGAGCAGTACTTC
CDR3aa: CAWRRSYEQYF
d_gene: -
len: 11
abundance: -
j_gene: TRBJ2-7
v_gene: TRBV30

CDR3nt: TGCAGCACCCGGACAGGTCTCTACGAGCAGTACTTC
CDR3aa: CSTRTGLYEQYF
d_gene: TRBD1
len: 12
abundance: -
j_gene: TRBJ2-7
v_gene: TRBV29-1

CDR3nt: TGTGCCCGCCGGGACAGGTTTGGAGATGAGCAGTTCTTC
CDR3aa: CARRDRFGDEQFF
d_gene: TRBD1
len: 13
abundance: few
j_gene: TRBJ2-1
v_gene: TRBV30

CDR3nt: TGTGCCAGCAGCTCGAGAATTTACAGTGAAGCTTTCTTT
CDR3aa: CASSSRIYSEAFF
d_gene: -
len: 13
abundance: -
j_gene: TRBJ1-1
v_gene: TRBV7-9

CDR3nt: TGCGCCAGCAGCTTGGAATCGCTTGGAGGGAAGACCCAGTACTTC
CDR3aa: CASSLESLGGKTQYF
d_gene: -
len: 15
abundance: few
j_gene: TRBJ2-5
v_gene: TRBV5-1

CDR3nt: TGTGCCAGCAGCTCCGTGGCCGGGAGCTCCTACAATGAGCAGTTCTTC
CDR3aa: CASSSVAGSSYNEQFF
d_gene: -
len: 16
abundance: -
j_gene: TRBJ2-1
v_gene: TRBV7-6

CDR3nt: TGTGCCAGCGAGACAAGGAATAAGAATGAGCAGTTCTTC
CDR3aa: CASETRNKNEQFF
d_gene: -
len: 13
abundance: few
j_gene: TRBJ2-1
v_gene: TRBV2

CDR3nt: TGTGCCAGCAGTTACACCCCGGGCAGAAATTACGAGCAGTACTTC
CDR3aa: CASSYTPGRNYEQYF
d_gene: -
len: 15
abundance: once
j_gene: TRBJ2-7
v_gene: TRBV6-5

CDR3nt: TGTGCCAGCAGCTACAGGACCCACACCGGGGAGCTGTTTTTT
CDR3aa: CASSYRTHTGELFF
d_gene: -
len: 14
abundance: -
j_gene: TRBJ2-2
v_gene: TRBV11-2

CDR3nt: TGTGCCAGCAGCCCGGACAGGGGATTTTACAATGAGCAGTTCTTC
CDR3aa: CASSPDRGFYNEQFF
d_gene: TRBD1
len: 15
abundance: -
j_gene: TRBJ2-1
v_gene: TRBV6-5

CDR3nt: TGCAGCGTTGAGACAGGATTAGTGGGTGGCTACACCTTC
CDR3aa: CSVETGLVGGYTF
d_gene: -
len: 13
abundance: few
j_gene: TRBJ1-2
v_gene: TRBV29-1

CDR3nt: TGTGCCAGCAGCGTAGGAGGCGGGACAGGGAACACTGAAGCTTTCTTT
CDR3aa: CASSVGGGTGNTEAFF
d_gene: TRBD1
len: 16
abundance: once
j_gene: TRBJ1-1
v_gene: TRBV9

CDR3nt: TGTGCCAGCAGCGTAGACTCAGGGGTCCAAGAGACCCAGTACTTC
CDR3aa: CASSVDSGVQETQYF
d_gene: -
len: 15
abundance: -
j_gene: TRBJ2-5
v_gene: TRBV9

CDR3nt: TGTGCCAGCAGCCCGCGGACAGGCCAAGAGACCCAGTACTTC
CDR3aa: CASSPRTGQETQYF
d_gene: TRBD1
len: 14
abundance: -
j_gene: TRBJ2-5
v_gene: TRBV11-2

CDR3nt: TGTGCCAGCTCACGGGAGAGGGCCTCCAATGAGCAGTTCTTC
CDR3aa: CASSRERASNEQFF
d_gene: -
len: 14
abundance: few
j_gene: TRBJ2-1
v_gene: TRBV18

CDR3nt: TGCGCCAGCAGCCAAGATCGGGAGACTACCCCTAGCTCGAATGAGCAGTTCTTC
CDR3aa: CASSQDRETTPSSNEQFF
d_gene: -
len: 18
abundance: -
j_gene: TRBJ2-1
v_gene: TRBV4-1

CDR3nt: TGTGCCAGCAGCTTATTGACCCCTCAGTTCTTC
CDR3aa: CASSLLTPQFF
d_gene: -
len: 11
abundance: -
j_gene: TRBJ2-1
v_gene: TRBV7-9

CDR3nt: TGTGCCAGCAGCACAGGGACTAGCGGTAGCGGCTCCTACGAGCAGTACTTC
CDR3aa: CASSTGTSGSGSYEQYF
d_gene: TRBD2
len: 17
abundance: -
j_gene: TRBJ2-7
v_gene: TRBV11-2

CDR3nt: TGTGCCAGCAGCTTAGTGCTAGCGGGAGGGGCAGATACGCAGTATTTT
CDR3aa: CASSLVLAGGADTQYF
d_gene: TRBD2
len: 16
abundance: -
j_gene: TRBJ2-3
v_gene: TRBV7-2

CDR3nt: TGTGCCTGGAGTGCCCAGGTGAGTCAGCCCCAGCATTTT
CDR3aa: CAWSAQVSQPQHF
d_gene: -
len: 13
abundance: -
j_gene: TRBJ1-5
v_gene: TRBV30

CDR3nt: TGTGCCATCAGTCCGGCGGCCTACGAGCAGTACTTC
CDR3aa: CAISPAAYEQYF
d_gene: -
len: 12
abundance: -
j_gene: TRBJ2-7
v_gene: TRBV10-3

CDR3nt: TGCAGCGCCCGACAGGGGGGAAATGAGCAGTTCTTC
CDR3aa: CSARQGGNEQFF
d_gene: TRBD1
len: 12
abundance: -
j_gene: TRBJ2-1
v_gene: TRBV29-1

CDR3nt: TGCAGTGTAAGGGAGGCGGGCAAAAACATTCAGTACTTC
CDR3aa: CSVREAGKNIQYF
d_gene: -
len: 13
abundance: -
j_gene: TRBJ2-4
v_gene: TRBV29-1

CDR3nt: TGTGCCTGGAGTCCGAGGGATGAGCAGTTCTTC
CDR3aa: CAWSPRDEQFF
d_gene: -
len: 11
abundance: -
j_gene: TRBJ2-1
v_gene: TRBV30

CDR3nt: TGTGCCAGCAGCCCCAGGGACAGCACTAACTATGGCTACACCTTC
CDR3aa: CASSPRDSTNYGYTF
d_gene: TRBD1
len: 15
abundance: few
j_gene: TRBJ1-2
v_gene: TRBV7-2

CDR3nt: TGCAGTGCTGACAGGGTCTACGAGCAGTACTTC
CDR3aa: CSADRVYEQYF
d_gene: TRBD1
len: 11
abundance: -
j_gene: TRBJ2-7
v_gene: TRBV20-1

CDR3nt: TGTGCCAGCAGCTTAGGATACACCGGGGAGCTGTTTTTT
CDR3aa: CASSLGYTGELFF
d_gene: -
len: 13
abundance: few
j_gene: TRBJ2-2
v_gene: TRBV13

CDR3nt: TGCGCCAGCAGTCTCGAGACAGGGCATCAGCCCCAGCATTTT
CDR3aa: CASSLETGHQPQHF
d_gene: TRBD1
len: 14
abundance: -
j_gene: TRBJ1-5
v_gene: TRBV4-3

CDR3nt: TGTGCCTGGAGGATGGCAGGGGGAGAGACCCAGTACTTC
CDR3aa: CAWRMAGGETQYF
d_gene: TRBD1
len: 13
abundance: -
j_gene: TRBJ2-5
v_gene: TRBV30

CDR3nt: TGCAGCGTTGGTCGACAGAACACCGGGGAGCTGTTTTTT
CDR3aa: CSVGRQNTGELFF
d_gene: -
len: 13
abundance: few
j_gene: TRBJ2-2
v_gene: TRBV29-1

CDR3nt: TGCGCCAGCAGCGAGCGGGAGGGCCTCGATGAGCAGTTCTTC
CDR3aa: CASSEREGLDEQFF
d_gene: TRBD2
len: 14
abundance: -
j_gene: TRBJ2-1
v_gene: TRBV5-1

CDR3nt: TGTGCCAGCCGAGAAGCGGGAGAGATCCAGTTCTTC
CDR3aa: CASREAGEIQFF
d_gene: TRBD2
len: 12
abundance: -
j_gene: TRBJ2-1
v_gene: TRBV2

CDR3nt: TGCAGTGCTAGAACTGGGCCTAGCCTGTTCTTC
CDR3aa: CSARTGPSLFF
d_gene: -
len: 11
abundance: -
j_gene: TRBJ2-1
v_gene: TRBV20-1